The 2 T cell receptor beta chains reported below all come from one sample, sequenced in a study of cytomegalovirus exposure and HLA in healthy donors. The primer mix had 60 Vbeta and 13 Jbeta primers. TCRdb keeps only in-frame clones here, not all; method: immunoSEQ multiplex PCR. The top ten hold around 7% of the sample, which has tens of thousands of clones, less than 80% seen once. The sequenced sample was PBMCs. The receptors originated from a woman aged 50 to 60 in good health and CMV-seropositive.

Here the CDR3 reads CASSLWWGHEQYV. CDR3 DNA: TGTGCCAGCAGCTTATGGTGGGGCCACGAGCAGTACGTC. The V and J genes are TRBV7-3 and TRBJ2-7; D perhaps matches TRBD1 (5 bases). V was pared by 2 bases and J by 5 bases, with 10 bases between. The CDR3 consists of 13 residues. The germline V gene encodes CDR1 SGHTA and CDR2 FQGTGA.

V gene TRBV2 combines with J gene TRBJ2-1; 8 bases line up with TRBD2. CDR1 is SNHLY, CDR2 FYNNEI, per germline. Germline trimming cut 2 bases from V and 4 bases from J; bases unmatched to any gene: 4. This CDR3 has 15 amino acids. The CDR3 reads CASSELLAGYNEQFF. The CDR3 nucleotides are TGTGCCAGCAGTGAACTATTAGCGGGGTACAATGAGCAGTTCTTC.